This T cell receptor beta chain was obtained from a study of blood T cell repertoires in COVID-19. About the study: COVID-19 samples, acute and convalescent, were from the United States, Italy and Spain.

This CDR3 has 15 residues. In germline, CDR1 is KGHSH, CDR2 LQKENI. The V gene lost 2 bases and the J gene lost 0 bases, with 10 bases spanning the gap. The assay was immunoSEQ multiplex PCR, and TCRdb's table has in-frame clones only and misses some. The sample lists approximately 200,000 clones, around 88% occurring once. This clone has a single count. Among Cohort 3 donors, those recovered had two negative PCRs, clearance, or symptom resolution. V gene TRBV18 combines with J gene TRBJ2-5; D gene unclear. The sample consisted of PBMCs or T cells enriched from blood (not recorded which). The TCR was taken from a woman aged 30 to 39 who had recovered from COVID-19. The CDR3 region has the DNA TGTGCCAGCTCACCAGGGTTGGAGTACCAAGAGACCCAGTACTTC. Its protein product is CASSPGLEYQETQYF.